What follows are 9 T cell receptor beta chains derived from one specimen sequenced in a study of T cells in Graves' hyperthyroidism and ophthalmopathy. The TCR beta CDR3 regions underwent amplification using RNA transcripts as the source. HTBI primers were employed in a first-round RT-PCR of the TCR CDR3. In TCRdb, the multiplex PCR reads were re-called with MiXCR into one record per CDR3 protein. The sample has fewer than 650,000 distinct CDR3 sequences; under 15% are singletons. The source material was blood. The receptors here all came from a woman between 35 and 50 years old with Graves' ophthalmopathy.

In its sample, this clonotype was seen many times. This rearrangement joins TRBV28 to TRBJ2-2, with 16 bases matching TRBD2. Trimming removed 3 bases from V and 7 bases from J; junction bases left unmatched: 5. Germline V gene data show CDR1 as MDHEN and CDR2 as SYDVKM. The CDR3 length is 17 residues. CDR3 protein: CASSLGLAGGPGGELFF. CDR3 in DNA: TGTGCCAGCAGTTTGGGACTAGCGGGAGGGCCAGGCGGGGAGCTGTTTTTT.

This clonotype was seen at least ten times. J is TRBJ1-1 and V is TRBV12-3 or TRBV12-4; TRBD1 might be the D (6 bases). This CDR3 is built from 12 residues. Trimming cost V 4 bases and J 8 bases, with 11 bases left between them. In nucleotides, the CDR3 is TGTGCCAGCAGTTGGGGGCGGGGGGAAGCTTTCTTT. This encodes CASSWGRGEAFF.

The sample holds many counts of this clonotype. V gene TRBV11-2 combines with J gene TRBJ1-5; D ambiguous. V was shortened by 1 base and J by 9 bases, with 16 bases between the two germline ends. Germline CDR1 reads SGHAT; CDR2 reads FQNNGV. CDR3 length: 15 residues. The CDR3 nucleotides read TGTGCCAGCAGCTTAGTTGAGGCGGCTAGTGGGCCCCAGCATTTT. The encoded protein is CASSLVEAASGPQHF.

J is TRBJ2-7 and V is TRBV27; D is undetermined. Trimming took 2 bases from V and 9 from J, leaving 14 bases between them. The germline V gene has CDR1 MNHEY and CDR2 SMNVEV (reference sequence). The CDR3 has 13 amino acids. CDR3 in DNA: TGTGCCAGCAGTTTACAAGAGCTACGAGGGCAGTACTTC. It yields the protein CASSLQELRGQYF.

This clonotype was counted ten times or more. The chain links TRBV19 to TRBJ2-5, with 9 bases aligning to TRBD2. The CDR3 is 15 residues long. Germline CDR1 is LNHDA and CDR2 is SQIVND (reference sequence). With V trimmed by 3 bases and J by 0 bases, 2 bases remained unmatched. Here the CDR3 DNA reads TGTGCCAGTAGTATGGGACTAGCAGACCAAGAGACCCAGTACTTC. Residues: CASSMGLADQETQYF.

This clonotype was recorded at least ten times. The chain recombines TRBV11-2 with TRBJ2-6; D is unclear. This CDR3 contains 16 residues. V was cut by 3 bases and J by 2 bases, with 11 bases left in between. Per the germline V gene, CDR1 is SGHAT and CDR2 is FQNNGV. Here the CDR3 reads CASSFSGLAGANVLTF. The DNA of the CDR3 is TGTGCCAGCAGCTTTTCTGGCCTAGCTGGGGCCAACGTCCTGACTTTC.

This chain uses TRBV5-1 with TRBJ2-7; D might be TRBD2 (5 bases). The V end was cut by 2 bases, the J end by 0 bases, with 15 bases between. Germline values: CDR1 SGHRS, CDR2 YFSETQ. This CDR3 is 16 amino acids long. CDR3 DNA sequence: TGCGCCAGCAGCTTTTACACATCGGGGAGCTCCTACGAGCAGTACTTC. This encodes CASSFYTSGSSYEQYF.

The chain has TRBV5-1 and TRBJ2-2; possibly TRBD1 for D (5 bases). V gave up 2 bases and J gave up 5 bases, with 19 bases separating them. Germline CDR1 and CDR2: SGHRS and YFSETQ. CDR3 length equals 17 residues. CDR3 coding DNA: TGCGCCAGCAGCTTCGTCACAGCCCCAAAGGGGACCGGGGAGCTGTTTTTT. Protein: CASSFVTAPKGTGELFF.

In this sample, this clonotype turned up many times. The rearrangement joins TRBV5-6 to TRBJ2-5; D gene unclear. V dropped 4 bases and J dropped 4 bases, with 14 bases sitting between them. The CDR3 is made up of 14 amino acids. Germline assignment: CDR1 SGHDT and CDR2 YYEEEE. The CDR3 loop is CASSPRFSSETQYF. DNA for the CDR3: TGTGCCAGCAGCCCCCGGTTTAGTTCAGAGACCCAGTACTTC.